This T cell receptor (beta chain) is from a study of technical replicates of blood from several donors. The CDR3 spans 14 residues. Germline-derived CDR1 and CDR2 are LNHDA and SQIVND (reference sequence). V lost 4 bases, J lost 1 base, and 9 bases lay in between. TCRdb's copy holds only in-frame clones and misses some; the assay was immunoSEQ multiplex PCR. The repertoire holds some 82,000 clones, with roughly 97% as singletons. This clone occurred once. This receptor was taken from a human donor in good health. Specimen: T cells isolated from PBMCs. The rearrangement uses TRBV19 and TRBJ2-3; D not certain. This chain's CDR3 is CASSSGEGTDTQYF. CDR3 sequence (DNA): TGTGCCAGTAGTAGCGGAGAGGGCACAGATACGCAGTATTTT. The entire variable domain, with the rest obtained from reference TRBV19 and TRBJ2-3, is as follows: DGGITQSPKYLFRKEGQNVTLSCEQNLNHDAMYWYRQDPGQGLRLIYYSQIVNDFQKGDIAEGYSVSREKKESFPLTVTSAQKNPTAFYLCASSSGEGTDTQYFGPGTRLTVL.